The subject of this entry is one T cell receptor (beta chain). Its antigen remains unidentified. A much larger clone sits a single nucleotide away, making a read error possible. Each sample gave at least 6 million isolated PBMCs. The use of a sample-barcoded 5' primer and a J-beta primer mix characterized a second PCR of roughly 6 to 12 cycles. There were at least 3 million CDR3-containing paired-end reads obtained from each sample. TCRdb analysed the 5' RACE reads with MiXCR anew, one entry per CDR3 protein. This table has 600,000 to 800,000 distinct CDR3 sequences, over 40% appearing once. Trimming cost V 11 bases and J 0 bases, with 17 bases left between them. Germline V CDR1 and CDR2: WSHSY, SAAADI. The CDR3 has 14 amino acids. This specimen belongs to a study of blood T cells in healthy people across ages. Regarding the study as a whole: When set beside aged donors, long-lived donors presented more naive CD4+ cells and higher diversity.

This rearrangement joins TRBV10-2 to TRBJ2-7; D is unclear. This TCR was recovered from a woman older than 75 in good health. Sequences were obtained from blood. CDR3 DNA: TGCGCCTGCATCAGAACAGCAAGCTCCTACGAGCAGTACTTC. This translates into CACIRTASSYEQYF.